This TCR beta chain was identified in a study of cytomegalovirus exposure and HLA in healthy donors. Trimming pared 6 bases from V and 0 bases from J, leaving 12 bases between. This CDR3 comprises 14 residues. The germline V gene encodes CDR1 MNHEY and CDR2 SMNVEV (reference sequence). Study observations and caveats: In a later analysis, across HLA loci, associated TCR counts were highest for DRB1, lowest for HLA-C. The study carried out a later analysis of TCR beta sequences. It associated about 15,000 of them with specific HLA alleles at a false discovery rate of 0.05. In a later analysis, V- and J-gene trimming of beta chains associated with a DCLRE1C missense variant, replicated independently.

This clone was seen a few times. Its antigen is still unknown. The primer mix had 60 Vbeta and 13 Jbeta primers. In the original workflow: In a later analysis, 80 million or so unique TCR beta chains included roughly 11 million shared by two or more donors. Produced via immunoSEQ multiplex PCR; TCRdb's table is partial and in-frame only. V and J calls and clone size are copied from that table; D and trimming were computed from the DNA. The sample shows approximately 170,000 clones, 70% to 75% of them seen only once. Specimen: PBMCs. This clonotype was sampled from a man aged 25-45 years in good health and CMV-seropositive. The V and J genes are TRBV27 and TRBJ2-7; perhaps TRBD2 as D (5 bases). The chain's CDR3 is CASSRTGSSYEQYF. The CDR3 bases are TGTGCCAGCAGCCGGACGGGGAGCTCCTACGAGCAGTACTTC.